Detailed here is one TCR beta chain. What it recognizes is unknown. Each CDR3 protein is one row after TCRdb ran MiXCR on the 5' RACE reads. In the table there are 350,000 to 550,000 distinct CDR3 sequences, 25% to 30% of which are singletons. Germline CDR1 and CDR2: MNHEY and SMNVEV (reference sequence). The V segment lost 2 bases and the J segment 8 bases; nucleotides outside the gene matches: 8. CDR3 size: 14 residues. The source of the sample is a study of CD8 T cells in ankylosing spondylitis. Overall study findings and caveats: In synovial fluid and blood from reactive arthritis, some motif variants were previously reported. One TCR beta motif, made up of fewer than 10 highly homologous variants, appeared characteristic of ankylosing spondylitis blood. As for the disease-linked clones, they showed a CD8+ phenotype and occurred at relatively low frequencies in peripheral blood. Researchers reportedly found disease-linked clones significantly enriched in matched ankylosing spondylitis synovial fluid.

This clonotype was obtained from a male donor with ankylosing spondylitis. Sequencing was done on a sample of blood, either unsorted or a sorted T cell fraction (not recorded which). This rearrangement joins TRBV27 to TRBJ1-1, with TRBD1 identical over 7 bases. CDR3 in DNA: TGTGCCAGCAGTTTAAGGTCAGGGGGGCTAGAAGCTTTCTTT. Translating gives CASSLRSGGLEAFF.